This T cell receptor beta chain stems from a study of CD8 T cells in ankylosing spondylitis. Study results and limitations: Significant enrichment of disease-linked clones was reportedly seen in matched ankylosing spondylitis synovial fluid. Clones that were linked to disease were CD8+ and were relatively rare in peripheral blood. A motif of seven or eight highly homologous TCR beta variants was seen as apparently characteristic of ankylosing spondylitis blood.

Trimming stripped 1 base from V and 6 bases from J, with 7 bases between. Germline values: CDR1 SGHTA, CDR2 FQGNSA. The CDR3 covers 13 residues. Scientists made TCR beta libraries using quantitative 5'-RACE with molecular barcodes. TCRdb re-called the 5' RACE reads with MiXCR, one entry per CDR3 protein. The repertoire holds about 260,000 distinct CDR3 sequences, with 20% to 30% as singletons. As concerns this clonotype: Its antigen is not known.

This receptor was obtained from a male donor with ankylosing spondylitis or in good health (not recorded which). Sequenced material: blood, either unsorted or a sorted T cell fraction (not recorded which). V gene TRBV7-2 combines with J gene TRBJ2-1; D unresolved. This CDR3 reads CASSLGPPNEQFF. The CDR3, as DNA: TGTGCCAGCAGCTTAGGACCTCCCAATGAGCAGTTCTTC. The full variable domain, completed using reference TRBV7-2 and TRBJ2-1, is GAGVSQSPSNKVTEKGKDVELRCDPISGHTALYWYRQSLGQGLEFLIYFQGNSAPDKSGLPSDRFSAERTGGSVSTLTIQRTQQEDSAVYLCASSLGPPNEQFFGPGTRLTVL.